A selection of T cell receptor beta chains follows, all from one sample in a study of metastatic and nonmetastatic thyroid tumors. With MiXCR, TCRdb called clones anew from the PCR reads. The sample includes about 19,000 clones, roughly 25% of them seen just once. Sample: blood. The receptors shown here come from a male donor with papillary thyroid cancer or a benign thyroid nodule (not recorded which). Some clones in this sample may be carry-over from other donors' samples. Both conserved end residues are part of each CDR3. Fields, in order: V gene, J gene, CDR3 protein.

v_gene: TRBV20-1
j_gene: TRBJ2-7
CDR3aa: CSARDLAGQASYEQYF

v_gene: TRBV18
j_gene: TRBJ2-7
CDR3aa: CASSPQEGEQYF

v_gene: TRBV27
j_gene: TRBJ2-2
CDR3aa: CASSLSFGQARVGELFF

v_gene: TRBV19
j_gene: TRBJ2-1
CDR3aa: CASSSGGSYNEQFF

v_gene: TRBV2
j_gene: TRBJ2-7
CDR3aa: CASTLRDRYDEQYF

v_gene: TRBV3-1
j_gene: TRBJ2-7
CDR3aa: CASSQAMGPYEQYF

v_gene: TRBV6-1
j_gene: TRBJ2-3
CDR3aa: CASSESYASSGSLDTQYF

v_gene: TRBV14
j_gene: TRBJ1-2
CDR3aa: CASSQGRQYPNYGYTF

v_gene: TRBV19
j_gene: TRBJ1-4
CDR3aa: CASSISGRGELFF

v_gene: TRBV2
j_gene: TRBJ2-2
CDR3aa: CASSERLDTGELFF

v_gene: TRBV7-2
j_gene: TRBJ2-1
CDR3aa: CASSLLGYYNEQFF

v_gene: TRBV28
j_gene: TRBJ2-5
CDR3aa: CASSLRTGTEQETQYF

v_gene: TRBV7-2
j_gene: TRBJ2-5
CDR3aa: CASRQTAGETQYF

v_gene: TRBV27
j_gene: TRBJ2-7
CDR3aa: CASSYRDRGYEQYF

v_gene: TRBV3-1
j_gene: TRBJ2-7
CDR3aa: CASSQDGTGREQYF

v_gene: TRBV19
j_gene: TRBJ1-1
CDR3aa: CASSMDPGVSGRRSEAFF

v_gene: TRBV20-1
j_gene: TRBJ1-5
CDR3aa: CSAIQGSNQPQHF